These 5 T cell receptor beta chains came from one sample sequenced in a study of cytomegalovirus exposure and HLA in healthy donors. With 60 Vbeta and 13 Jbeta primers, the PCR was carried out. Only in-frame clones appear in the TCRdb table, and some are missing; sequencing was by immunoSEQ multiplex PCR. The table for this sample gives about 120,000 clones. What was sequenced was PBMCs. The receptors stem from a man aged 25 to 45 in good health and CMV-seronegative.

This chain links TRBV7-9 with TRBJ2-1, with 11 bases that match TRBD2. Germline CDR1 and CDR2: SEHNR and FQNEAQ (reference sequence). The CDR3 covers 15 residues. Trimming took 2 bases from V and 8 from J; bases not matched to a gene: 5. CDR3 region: CASSLLVAGGHEQFF. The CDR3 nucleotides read TGTGCCAGCAGCTTATTGGTAGCGGGGGGGCATGAGCAGTTCTTC.

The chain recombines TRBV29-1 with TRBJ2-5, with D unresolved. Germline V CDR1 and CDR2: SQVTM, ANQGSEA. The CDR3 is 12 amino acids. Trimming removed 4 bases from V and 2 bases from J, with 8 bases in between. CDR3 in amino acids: CSVVPHQETQYF. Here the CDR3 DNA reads TGCAGCGTTGTCCCCCATCAAGAGACCCAGTACTTC.

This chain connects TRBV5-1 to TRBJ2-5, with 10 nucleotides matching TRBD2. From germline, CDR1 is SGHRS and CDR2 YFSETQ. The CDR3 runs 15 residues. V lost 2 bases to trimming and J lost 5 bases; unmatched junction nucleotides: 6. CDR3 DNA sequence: TGCGCCAGCAGCTTAACTAGCGGGGACGGGGAGACCCAGTACTTC. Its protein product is CASSLTSGDGETQYF.

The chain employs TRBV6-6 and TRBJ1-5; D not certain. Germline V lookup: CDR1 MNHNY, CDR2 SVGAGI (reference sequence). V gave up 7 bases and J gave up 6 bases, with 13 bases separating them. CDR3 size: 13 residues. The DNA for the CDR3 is TGTGCCAGCACCCCCTCGTTAGTTCAGCCCCAGCATTTT. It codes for CASTPSLVQPQHF.

CDR3 sequence: CASSTRTSGGADTQYF. The CDR3 DNA is TGTGCCAGTAGTACACGGACTAGCGGGGGGGCGGATACGCAGTATTTT. This chain joins TRBV19 and TRBJ2-3; 15 nucleotides match TRBD2. The CDR3 runs 16 residues. V shed 4 bases, J shed 6 bases, and the junction held 5 bases outside the gene matches. Germline V CDR1 and CDR2: LNHDA, SQIVND (reference sequence). The whole variable domain, remainder taken from reference TRBV19 and TRBJ2-3, is DGGITQSPKYLFRKEGQNVTLSCEQNLNHDAMYWYRQDPGQGLRLIYYSQIVNDFQKGDIAEGYSVSREKKESFPLTVTSAQKNPTAFYLCASSTRTSGGADTQYFGPGTRLTVL.